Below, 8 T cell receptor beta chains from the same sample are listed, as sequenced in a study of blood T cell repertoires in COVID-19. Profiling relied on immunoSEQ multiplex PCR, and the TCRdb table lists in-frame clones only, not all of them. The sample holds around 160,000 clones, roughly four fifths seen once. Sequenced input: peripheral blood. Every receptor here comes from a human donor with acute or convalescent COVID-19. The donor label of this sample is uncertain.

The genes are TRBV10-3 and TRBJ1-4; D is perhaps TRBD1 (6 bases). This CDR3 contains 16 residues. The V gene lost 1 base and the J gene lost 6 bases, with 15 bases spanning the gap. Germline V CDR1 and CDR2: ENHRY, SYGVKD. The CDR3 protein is CAISEFGGQIHEKLFF. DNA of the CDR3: TGTGCCATCAGTGAGTTTGGAGGACAGATCCATGAAAAACTGTTTTTT.

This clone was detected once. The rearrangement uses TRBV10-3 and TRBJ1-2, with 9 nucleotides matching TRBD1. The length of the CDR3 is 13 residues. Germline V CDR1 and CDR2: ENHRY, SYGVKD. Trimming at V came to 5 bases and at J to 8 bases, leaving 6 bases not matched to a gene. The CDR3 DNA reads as TGTGCCATCAGTTCGACAGGGGGGAACGGCTACACCTTC. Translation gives CAISSTGGNGYTF.

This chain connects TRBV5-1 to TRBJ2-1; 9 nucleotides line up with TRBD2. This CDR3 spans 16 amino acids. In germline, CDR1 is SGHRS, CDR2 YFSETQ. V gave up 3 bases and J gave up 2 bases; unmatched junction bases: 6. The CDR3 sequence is CASSYQKRGAYNEQFF. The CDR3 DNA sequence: TGCGCCAGCAGCTACCAAAAGCGGGGGGCCTACAATGAGCAGTTCTTC.

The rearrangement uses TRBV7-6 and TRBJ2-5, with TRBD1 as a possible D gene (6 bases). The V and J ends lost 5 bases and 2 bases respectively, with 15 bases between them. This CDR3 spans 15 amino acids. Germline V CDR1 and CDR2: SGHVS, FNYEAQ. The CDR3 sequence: CASSPVTGKQETQYF. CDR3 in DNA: TGTGCCAGCAGCCCTGTTACAGGGAAACAAGAGACCCAGTACTTC.

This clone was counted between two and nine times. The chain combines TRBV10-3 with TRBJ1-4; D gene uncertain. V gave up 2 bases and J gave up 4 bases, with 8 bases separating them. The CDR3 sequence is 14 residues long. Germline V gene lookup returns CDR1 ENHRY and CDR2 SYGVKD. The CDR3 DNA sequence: TGTGCCATCAGTGAGGGAACAGATAATGAAAAACTGTTTTTT. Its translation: CAISEGTDNEKLFF.

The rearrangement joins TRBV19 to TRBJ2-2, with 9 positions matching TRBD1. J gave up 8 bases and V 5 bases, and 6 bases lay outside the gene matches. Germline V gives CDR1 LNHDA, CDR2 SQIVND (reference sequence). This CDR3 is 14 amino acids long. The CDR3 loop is CASSPTGGRGELFF. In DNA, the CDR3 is TGTGCCAGTAGTCCAACAGGGGGCCGGGGGGAGCTGTTTTTT.

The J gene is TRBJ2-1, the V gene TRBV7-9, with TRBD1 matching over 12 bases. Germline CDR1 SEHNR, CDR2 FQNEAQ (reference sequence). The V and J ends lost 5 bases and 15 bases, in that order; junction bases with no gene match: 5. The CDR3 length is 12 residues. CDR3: CASSEGQGAWFF. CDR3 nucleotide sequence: TGTGCCAGCAGCGAGGGACAGGGGGCGTGGTTCTTC.

The CDR3 reads CASSLGSNHNYGYTF. The CDR3 DNA follows: TGTGCCAGCAGCTTAGGGAGCAACCATAACTATGGCTACACCTTC. The V and J genes are TRBV7-9 and TRBJ1-2; D not certain. CDR1 and CDR2 (germline): SEHNR, FQNEAQ (reference sequence). V was clipped by 1 base and J by 1 base, with 10 bases between them. CDR3 length equals 15 residues.